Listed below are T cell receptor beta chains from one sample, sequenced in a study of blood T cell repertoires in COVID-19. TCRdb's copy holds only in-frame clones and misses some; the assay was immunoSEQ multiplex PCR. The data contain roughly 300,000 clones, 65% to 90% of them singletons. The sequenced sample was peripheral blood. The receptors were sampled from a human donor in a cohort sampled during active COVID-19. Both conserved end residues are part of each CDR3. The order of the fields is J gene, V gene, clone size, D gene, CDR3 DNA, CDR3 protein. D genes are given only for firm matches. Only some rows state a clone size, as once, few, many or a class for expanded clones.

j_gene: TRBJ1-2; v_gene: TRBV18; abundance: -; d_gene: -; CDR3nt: TGTGCCAGCTCACCATTGGACACCTCTAACTATGGCTACACCTTC; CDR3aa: CASSPLDTSNYGYTF
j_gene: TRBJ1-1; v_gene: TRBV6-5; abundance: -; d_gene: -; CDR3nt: TGTGCCAGCAGCCCCACCGACGGGGGAAACACTGAAGCTTTCTTT; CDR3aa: CASSPTDGGNTEAFF
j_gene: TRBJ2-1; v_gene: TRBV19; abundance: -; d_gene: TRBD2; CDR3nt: TGTGCCAGTAGTATTCGGACTAGCGGGATTTACAATGAGCAGTTCTTC; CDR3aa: CASSIRTSGIYNEQFF
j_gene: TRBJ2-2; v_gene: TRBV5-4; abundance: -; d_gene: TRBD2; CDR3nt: TGTGCCAGCAGCCGCGGGAGTCCCGACACCGGGGAGCTGTTTTTT; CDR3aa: CASSRGSPDTGELFF
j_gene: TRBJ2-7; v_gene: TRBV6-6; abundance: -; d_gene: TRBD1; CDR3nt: TGTGCCAGCAGTGGGACAGCGTCAACCTACGAGCAGTACTTC; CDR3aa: CASSGTASTYEQYF
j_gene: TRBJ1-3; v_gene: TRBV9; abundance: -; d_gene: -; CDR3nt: TGTGCCAGCAGCCGGGACCCAGGGGATGGAAACACCATATATTTT; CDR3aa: CASSRDPGDGNTIYF
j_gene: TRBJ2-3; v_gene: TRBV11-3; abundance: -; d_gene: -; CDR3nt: TGTGCCAGCAGCTTAGGGACAGAAACAGATACGCAGTATTTT; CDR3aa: CASSLGTETDTQYF
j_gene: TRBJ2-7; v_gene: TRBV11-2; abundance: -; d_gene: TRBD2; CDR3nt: TGTGCCAGCAGCTCTTCCGGGGTAGCGGGGGTTTACGAGCAGTACTTC; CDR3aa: CASSSSGVAGVYEQYF
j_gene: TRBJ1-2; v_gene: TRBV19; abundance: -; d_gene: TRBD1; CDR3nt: TGTGCCAGTAGCAAACAGGGGGCATCTAACTATGGCTACACCTTC; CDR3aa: CASSKQGASNYGYTF
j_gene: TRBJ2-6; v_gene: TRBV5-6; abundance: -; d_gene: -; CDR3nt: TGTGCCAGCAGAATACTTCAGGGTACTGGGGCCAACGTCCTGACTTTC; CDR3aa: CASRILQGTGANVLTF
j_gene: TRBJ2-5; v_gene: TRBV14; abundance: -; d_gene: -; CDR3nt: TGTGCCAGCAGCCAAGACGCCAGCGGCAAAGAGACCCAGTACTTC; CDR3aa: CASSQDASGKETQYF
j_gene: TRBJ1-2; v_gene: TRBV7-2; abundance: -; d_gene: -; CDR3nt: TGTGCCAGCAGCTTATCCCCCAAATTGGAGAACACCAAAGGCTACACCTTC; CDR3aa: CASSLSPKLENTKGYTF
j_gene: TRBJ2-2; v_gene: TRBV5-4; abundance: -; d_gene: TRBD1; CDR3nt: TGTGCCAGCAGACGGACAGGGGGCAACGGGGAGCTGTTTTTT; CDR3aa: CASRRTGGNGELFF
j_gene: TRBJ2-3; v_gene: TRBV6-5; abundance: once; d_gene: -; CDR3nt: TGTGCCAGCAACCGCAGGCCCAGTGGGACAGATACGCAGTATTTT; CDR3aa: CASNRRPSGTDTQYF
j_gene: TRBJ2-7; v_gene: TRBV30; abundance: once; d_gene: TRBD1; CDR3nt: TGTGCCTGGAGTCTACCCAGGACAGGGCGAAGGTACGAGCAGTACTTC; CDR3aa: CAWSLPRTGRRYEQYF
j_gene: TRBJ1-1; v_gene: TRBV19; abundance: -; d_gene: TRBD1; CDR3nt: TGTGCCAGTAGATCGAGCCAGGGGGCCGGGACTGAAGCTTTCTTT; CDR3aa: CASRSSQGAGTEAFF
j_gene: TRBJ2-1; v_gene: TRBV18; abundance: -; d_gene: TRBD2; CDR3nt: TGTGCCAGCTCACCCCCGGGACTAGAAGAGCAGTTCTTC; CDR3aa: CASSPPGLEEQFF
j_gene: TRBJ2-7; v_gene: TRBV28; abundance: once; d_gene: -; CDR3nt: TGTGCCAGCAGTCTCAGGGACGAGCAGTACTTC; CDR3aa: CASSLRDEQYF
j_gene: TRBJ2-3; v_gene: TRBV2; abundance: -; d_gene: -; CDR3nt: TGTGCCACCGAGCGTGGGGATACGCAGTATTTT; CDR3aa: CATERGDTQYF
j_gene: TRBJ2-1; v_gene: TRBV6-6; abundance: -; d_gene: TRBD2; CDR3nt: TGTGCCAGCACGTTGCCGGCGGGAGATTACAATGAGCAGTTCTTC; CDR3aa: CASTLPAGDYNEQFF
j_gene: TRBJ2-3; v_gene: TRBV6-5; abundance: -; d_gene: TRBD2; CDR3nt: TGTGCCAGCAGCCCGACTAGCGGGAGTCCTACGCAGTATTTT; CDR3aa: CASSPTSGSPTQYF
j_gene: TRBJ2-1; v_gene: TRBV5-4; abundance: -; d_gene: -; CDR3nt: TGTGCCAGCAGCCCAGGGCGGGGGCTGGGCAATGAGCAGTTCTTC; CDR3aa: CASSPGRGLGNEQFF
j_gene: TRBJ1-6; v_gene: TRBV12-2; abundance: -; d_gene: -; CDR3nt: TGTGCAAGTCGCCCGCGTCAAGGGGCTAATTCACCCCTCCACTTT; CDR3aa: CASRPRQGANSPLHF
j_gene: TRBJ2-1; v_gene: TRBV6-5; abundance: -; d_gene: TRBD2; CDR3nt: TGTGCCAGCAGTTACTCGTCTAGCGGGATCTACAATGAGCAGTTCTTC; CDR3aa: CASSYSSSGIYNEQFF
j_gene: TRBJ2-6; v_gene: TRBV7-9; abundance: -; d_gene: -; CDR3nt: TGTGCCAGCAGCTTTCGACAGCTCTCTGGGGCCAACGTCCTGACTTTC; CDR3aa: CASSFRQLSGANVLTF
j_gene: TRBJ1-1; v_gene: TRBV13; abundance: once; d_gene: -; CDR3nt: TGTGCCAGCAGCTTAAATCTTCGGGCAGGGAAGAAGGCAGACACTGAAGCTTTCTTT; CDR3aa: CASSLNLRAGKKADTEAFF
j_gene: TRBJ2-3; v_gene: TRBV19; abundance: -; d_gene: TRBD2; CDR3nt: TGTGCCAGTAGGGGGACTAGTCGTGACACAGATACGCAGTATTTT; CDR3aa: CASRGTSRDTDTQYF
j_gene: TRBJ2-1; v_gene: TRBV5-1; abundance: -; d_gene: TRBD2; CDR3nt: TGCGCCAGCAGCGCCTTAGCGGGAGCCTACAATGAGCAGTTCTTC; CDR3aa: CASSALAGAYNEQFF
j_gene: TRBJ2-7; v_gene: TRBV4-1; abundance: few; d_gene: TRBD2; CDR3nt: TGCGCCAGCAGCCAGGCTAGCGGGAGTATGAACGAGCAGTACTTC; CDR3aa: CASSQASGSMNEQYF
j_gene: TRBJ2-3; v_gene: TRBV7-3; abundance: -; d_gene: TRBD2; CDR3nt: TGTGCCAGCAGCGAAGCGGGAGTGTCAGATACGCAGTATTTT; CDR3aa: CASSEAGVSDTQYF
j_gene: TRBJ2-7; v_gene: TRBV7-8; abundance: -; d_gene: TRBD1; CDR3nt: TGTGCCAGCAGCTTTGGGGGACAGGGGAGGCAGTACTTC; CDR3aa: CASSFGGQGRQYF
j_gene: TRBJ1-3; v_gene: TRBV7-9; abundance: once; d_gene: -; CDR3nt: TGTGCCAGCAGCTCGGGGGTCCCCTCTGGAAACACCATATATTTT; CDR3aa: CASSSGVPSGNTIYF
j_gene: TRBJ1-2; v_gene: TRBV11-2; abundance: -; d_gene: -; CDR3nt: TGTGCCAGCAGCTTAGATTTCGGCCCTGGGGAGGGCTACACCTTC; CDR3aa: CASSLDFGPGEGYTF
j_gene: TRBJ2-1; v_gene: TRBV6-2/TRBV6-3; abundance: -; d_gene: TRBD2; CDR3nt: TGTGCCAGCAGCTCCCACCGACTAGCGCATAATGAGCAGTTCTTC; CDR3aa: CASSSHRLAHNEQFF
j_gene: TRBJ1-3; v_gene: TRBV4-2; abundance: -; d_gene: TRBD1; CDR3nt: TGTGCCAGCAGCCAGTACAGGGGGACCTCTGGAAACACCATATATTTT; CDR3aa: CASSQYRGTSGNTIYF
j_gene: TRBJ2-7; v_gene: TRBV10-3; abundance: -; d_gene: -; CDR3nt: TGTGCCACCGGAGCAGGGAACGAGCAGTACTTC; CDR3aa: CATGAGNEQYF
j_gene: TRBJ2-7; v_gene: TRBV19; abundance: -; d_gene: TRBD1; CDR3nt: TGTGCCAGTAGTAGAACAGGGACAGTCTACGAGCAGTACTTC; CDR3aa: CASSRTGTVYEQYF
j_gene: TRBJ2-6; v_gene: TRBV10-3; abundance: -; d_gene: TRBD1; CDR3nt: TGTGCCATCAGTGAGTTACAGGGGGCTGGGGCCAACGTCCTGACTTTC; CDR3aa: CAISELQGAGANVLTF
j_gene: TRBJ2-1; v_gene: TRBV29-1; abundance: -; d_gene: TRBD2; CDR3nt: TGCAGCGTTGGAGGGACTAGCGGGATTTCCTACAATGAGCAGTTCTTC; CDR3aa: CSVGGTSGISYNEQFF
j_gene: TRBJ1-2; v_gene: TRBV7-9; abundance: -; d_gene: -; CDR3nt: TGTGCCAGCAGCTTAGAGACAGCAACTAACTATGGCTACACCTTC; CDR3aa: CASSLETATNYGYTF
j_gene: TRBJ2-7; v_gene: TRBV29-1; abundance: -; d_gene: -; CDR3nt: TGCAGCGTTGGGGACTCCTCCTACGAGCAGTACTTC; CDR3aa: CSVGDSSYEQYF
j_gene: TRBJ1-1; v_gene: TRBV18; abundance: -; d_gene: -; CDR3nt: TGTGCCAGCTCACCAGGGAGCTCGGGGACTTTCTTT; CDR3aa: CASSPGSSGTFF
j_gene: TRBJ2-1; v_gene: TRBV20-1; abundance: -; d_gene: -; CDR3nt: TGCAGTGCTAAGACGGGAGAGGAGCAGTTCTTC; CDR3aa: CSAKTGEEQFF
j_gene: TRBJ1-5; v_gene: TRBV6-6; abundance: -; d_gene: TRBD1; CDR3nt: TGTGCCAGCTCGGGACAGGCTAATCAGCCCCAGCATTTT; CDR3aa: CASSGQANQPQHF
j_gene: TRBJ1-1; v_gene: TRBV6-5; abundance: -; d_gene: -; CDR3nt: TGTGCCAGCATCCCGGGACAAATGAACACTGAAGCTTTCTTT; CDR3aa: CASIPGQMNTEAFF
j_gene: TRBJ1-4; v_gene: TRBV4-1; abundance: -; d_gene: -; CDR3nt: TGCGCCAGCAGCCAACCATTGAGGGCAACTAATGAAAAACTGTTTTTT; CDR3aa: CASSQPLRATNEKLFF
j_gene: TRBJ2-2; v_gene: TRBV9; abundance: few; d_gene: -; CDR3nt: TGTGCCAGCAGCGTGACTGGTTACACCGGGGAGCTGTTTTTT; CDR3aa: CASSVTGYTGELFF
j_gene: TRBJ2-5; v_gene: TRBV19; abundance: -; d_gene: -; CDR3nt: TGTGCCAGTAGTATACCTCAGGCGGGACCAAAGGTAGAGACCCAGTACTTC; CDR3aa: CASSIPQAGPKVETQYF
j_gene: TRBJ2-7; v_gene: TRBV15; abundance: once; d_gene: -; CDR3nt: TGTGCCACCAGTTGGAGGGGACAGTCCCACGAGCAGTACTTC; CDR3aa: CATSWRGQSHEQYF
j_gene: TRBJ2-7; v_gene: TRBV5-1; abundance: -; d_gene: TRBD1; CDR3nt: TGCGCCAGCAGCCTAGGGACAGGGGGTTCCTACGAGCAGTACTTC; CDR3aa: CASSLGTGGSYEQYF
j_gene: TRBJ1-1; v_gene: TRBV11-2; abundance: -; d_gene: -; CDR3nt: TGTGCCAGCAGCTTAGTTGGGGGCCACGAAGCTTTCTTT; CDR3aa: CASSLVGGHEAFF
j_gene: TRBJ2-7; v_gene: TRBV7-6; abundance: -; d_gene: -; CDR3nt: TGTGCCAGCAGCTTAGGAGCAGTAGCCGAGCAGTACTTC; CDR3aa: CASSLGAVAEQYF
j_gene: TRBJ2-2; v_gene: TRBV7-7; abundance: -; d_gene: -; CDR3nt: TGTGCTAGCAGCTTACAGGGTAACACCGGGGAGCTGTTTTTT; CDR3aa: CASSLQGNTGELFF
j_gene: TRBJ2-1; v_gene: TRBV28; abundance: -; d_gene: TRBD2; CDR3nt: TGTGCCAGTTGCCCTAGCGGGAGCGCATACAATGAGCAGTTCTTC; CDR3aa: CASCPSGSAYNEQFF
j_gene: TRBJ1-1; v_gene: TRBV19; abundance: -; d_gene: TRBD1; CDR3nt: TGTGCCAGTAGTTCCGGGACAGGGTTAAGTCGGACTGAAGCTTTCTTT; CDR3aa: CASSSGTGLSRTEAFF
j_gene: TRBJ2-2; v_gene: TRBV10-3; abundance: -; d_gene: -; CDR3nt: TGTGCCATCAGAAGCACGAACACCGGGGAGCTGTTTTTT; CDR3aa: CAIRSTNTGELFF
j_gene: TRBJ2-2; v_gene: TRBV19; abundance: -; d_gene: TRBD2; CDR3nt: TGTGCCAGTACCCTAGCGGGAGTTACCGGGGAGCTGTTTTTT; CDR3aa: CASTLAGVTGELFF
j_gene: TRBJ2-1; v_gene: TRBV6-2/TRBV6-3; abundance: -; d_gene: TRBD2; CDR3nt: TGTGCCAGCAGTTACTGGACTAGCGGGAACGATGAGCAGTTCTTC; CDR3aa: CASSYWTSGNDEQFF
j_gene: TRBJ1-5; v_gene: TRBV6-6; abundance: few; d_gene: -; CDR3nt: TGTGCCAGCAGTTATCGGAGCAATCAGCCCCAGCATTTT; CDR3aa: CASSYRSNQPQHF